This record concerns one TCR beta chain sequence. This clonotype was counted many times. The specificity of this receptor is unknown. Nothing much larger sits one base from this clone, and base qualities are not available. TCR beta CDR3 regions were amplified from RNA transcripts. A first-round RT-PCR of the TCR CDR3 used the HTBI primer set with the Qiagen OneStep RT-PCR kit. Libraries were constructed in a second round of multiplex PCR, after which size selection and purification were carried out. The libraries were sequenced on an Illumina HiSeq2000 using paired-end 100 bp reads. The authors' pipeline ran thus. SOAPnuke was used to process the raw data, with reads discarded if the reads contained adapters or uncalled bases, had a mean Phred below 15, or lacked an exact constant-primer or identifier match. High-quality paired reads were merged using COPE v1.2.5, and each unique nucleotide sequence was defined as a clonotype. MiTCR v1.1 was used to align clonotypes to the IMGT TRBV, TRBD and TRBJ reference segments. Analysis was restricted to V-J combinations with a frequency above 0.0001, which covered roughly 99% of repertoires. A TCS score was defined as the ratio of F50 (clonal expansion) to E x V (chaos), with BLOSUM62-based TCRdist applied between CDR3 peptides within each V-J. Welch's t-statistics and random forest reduced fewer than 600 V-J features to some 14, which were used in a naive Bayes classifier (R e1071). TCRdb reprocessing: public reads trimmed at Q25 with fastp, clones called with MiXCR, in-frame beta chains kept. One record per CDR3 amino acid sequence lists the most common genes and DNA. TCRdb, not the authors, supplied the V and J calls. Across this sample there are fewer than 850,000 distinct CDR3 sequences, with around 16% seen only once. Roughly 15% of the sample is held by the ten biggest clonotypes.

The sample comes from a study of T cells in Graves' hyperthyroidism and ophthalmopathy (dated by TCRdb to between 2018 and 2021). For the wider study: Peripheral blood samples were taken at initial diagnosis, before any treatment was given. To identify distinguishing TCR V-J signatures, a discovery cohort of 95 to 100 patients was used, comprising 43 with Graves' ophthalmopathy and around 57 with stable Graves' hyperthyroidism. An independent validation cohort of some 18 hyperthyroidism patients and approximately 17 patients who later progressed to ophthalmopathy tested prospective prediction of ophthalmopathy. For training and testing, the roughly 93 patients in the discovery cohort were randomly divided in a 7:3 ratio. In roughly six Graves' hyperthyroidism patients, the study also compared T-cell repertoires from thyroid tissue with T-cell repertoires from blood. Following sampling, methimazole starting at 30 mg daily was given to hyperthyroidism patients, and high-dose intravenous methylprednisolone was given to ophthalmopathy patients. The paper reports TCR Vbeta CDR3 sequencing of approximately 130 peripheral blood samples: some 41 ophthalmopathy, 70 to 85 hyperthyroidism and 17 progressor patients.

The CDR3 has 14 amino acids, counting the end cysteine and phenylalanine. Left in the record is the CDR3 DNA by itself, 42 bases read in frame from the first base. CDR1 and CDR2, per the germline V gene (reference sequence), are SEHNR and FQNEAQ. V loses 5 bases of germline sequence and J loses 4 bases, and the interval between the two ends is 14 bases. Stable Graves' hyperthyroidism was defined as the absence of progression to ophthalmopathy over 18 months of follow-up. Hyperthyroidism patients were aged 18 to 65 years and newly diagnosed, with disease duration of less than 2 months. Patients with uncontrolled infections, other autoimmune diseases, pregnancy or lactation were excluded. Diagnoses were based on clinical symptoms, serum thyroxine and TRAb, thyroid ultrasound and orbital computed tomography. PBMCs were isolated from 7.5 to 10 ml of fresh peripheral blood by Ficoll-Paque density gradient centrifugation. Trizol reagent was used to extract total RNA, and RNA quality was then checked on an Agilent 2100 Bioanalyzer.

Broader findings and caveats from the paper: Sample size was not statistically predetermined, and investigators were not blinded to group allocation. In validation, the model predicted progression to ophthalmopathy a median of approximately 6.6 months before onset, with 65% to 71% sensitivity and about 75% specificity. Ophthalmopathy was separated from stable hyperthyroidism by a 13 V-J signature model, with around 90% sensitivity and about 81% specificity obtained in cross-validation and 80%/75% obtained in testing. Most expanded thyroid clonotypes (frequency above 0.001) were also detected in blood, a finding suggesting that blood repertoires may reflect thyroid immune responses.

The specimen sequenced was blood. Recombination joined TRBV7-9 with TRBJ1-2, with the D segment identity uncertain. The source is a man over 45 with Graves' hyperthyroidism. The CDR3 reads as follows: CASSPQRFSYGYTF. Here is the DNA: TGTGCCAGCAGCCCACAGAGGTTCAGCTATGGCTACACCTTC.